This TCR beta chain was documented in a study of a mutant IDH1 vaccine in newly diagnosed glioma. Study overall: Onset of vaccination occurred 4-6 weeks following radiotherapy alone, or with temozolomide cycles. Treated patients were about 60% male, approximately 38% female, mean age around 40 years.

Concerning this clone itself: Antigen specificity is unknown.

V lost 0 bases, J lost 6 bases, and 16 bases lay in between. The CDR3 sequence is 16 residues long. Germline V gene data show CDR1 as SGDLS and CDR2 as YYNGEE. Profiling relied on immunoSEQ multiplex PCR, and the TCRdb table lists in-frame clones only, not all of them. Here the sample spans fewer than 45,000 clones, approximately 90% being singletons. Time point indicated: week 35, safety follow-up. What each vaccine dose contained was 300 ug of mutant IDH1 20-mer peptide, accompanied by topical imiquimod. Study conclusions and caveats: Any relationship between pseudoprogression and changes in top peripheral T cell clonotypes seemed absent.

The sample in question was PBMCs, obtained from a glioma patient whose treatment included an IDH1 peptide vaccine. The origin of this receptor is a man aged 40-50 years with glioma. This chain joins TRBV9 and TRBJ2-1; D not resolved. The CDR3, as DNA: TGTGCCAGCAGCGTAGGTAGGTACCCCAACGGCAATGAGCAGTTCTTC. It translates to CASSVGRYPNGNEQFF.